The T cell receptor (beta chain) under discussion was sequenced for a study of OX40 agonist ivuxolimab in advanced cancers. For this clone: Its antigen is undetermined.

Study-wide findings and caveats: Specificity for antigen went undetermined in the expanded peripheral T cells. By week 6 at 0.1 to 3.0 mg/kg, blood CD4+ and CD8+ T cells had expanded clonally.

Repertoires were generated with immunoSEQ multiplex PCR, while TCRdb's copy carries only in-frame clones and drops some. The data show about 50,000 clones, 93% seen once. Germline assignment: CDR1 MNHEY and CDR2 SVGAGI. The CDR3 is made up of 11 amino acids. V was clipped by 8 bases and J by 8 bases, with 7 bases between them. This TCR was sampled from an adult with an advanced solid tumor such as melanoma, head and neck, liver or kidney cancer. V usage is TRBV6-5 and J usage is TRBJ2-6, with a weak D call TRBD1 (5 bases). Sequences were derived from CD4+ or CD8+ T cells sorted from blood, sampled in a trial of the OX40 agonist ivuxolimab. CDR3 nucleotides: TGTGCCAGCTCGGACACCAACGTCCTGACTTTC. It translates to CASSDTNVLTF.